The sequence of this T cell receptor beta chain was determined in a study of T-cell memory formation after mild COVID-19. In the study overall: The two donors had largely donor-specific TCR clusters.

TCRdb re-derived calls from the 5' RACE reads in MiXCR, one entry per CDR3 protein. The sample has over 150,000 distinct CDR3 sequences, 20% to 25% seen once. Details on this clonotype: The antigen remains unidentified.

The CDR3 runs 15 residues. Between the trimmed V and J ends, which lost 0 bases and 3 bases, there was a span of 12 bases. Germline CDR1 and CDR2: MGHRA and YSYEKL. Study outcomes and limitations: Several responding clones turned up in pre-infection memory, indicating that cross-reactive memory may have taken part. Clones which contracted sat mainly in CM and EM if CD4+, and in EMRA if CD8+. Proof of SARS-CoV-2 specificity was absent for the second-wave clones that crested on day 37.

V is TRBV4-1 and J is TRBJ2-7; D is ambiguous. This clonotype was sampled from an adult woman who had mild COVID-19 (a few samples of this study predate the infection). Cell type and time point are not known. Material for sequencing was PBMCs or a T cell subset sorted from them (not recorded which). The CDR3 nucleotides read TGCGCCAGCAGCCAAGATCTCACTTTCGGCTACGAGCAGTACTTC. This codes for CASSQDLTFGYEQYF.